Listed here are 11 T cell receptor beta chains from one sample, sequenced in a study of blood T cell repertoires in COVID-19. Only in-frame clones appear in the TCRdb table, and some are missing; sequencing was by immunoSEQ multiplex PCR. The sample yields 200,000 to 250,000 clones, about 88% seen once. Sequencing was carried out using peripheral blood. The receptors were gathered from a man aged 35 to 55 with active or convalescent COVID-19.

The gene calls are TRBV7-2 and TRBJ1-2; TRBD1 aligns across 7 bases. CDR1 and CDR2 (germline): SGHTA, FQGNSA. J gave up 6 bases and V 3 bases, and 10 bases lay outside the gene matches. The CDR3 extends over 15 amino acids. This chain's CDR3 is CASSFQPGQTNGYTF. The DNA of the CDR3 is TGTGCCAGCAGCTTTCAACCGGGACAGACCAATGGCTACACCTTC.

The chain uses TRBV28 and TRBJ1-1, with 7 positions matching TRBD1. The CDR3 contains 15 residues. Germline V CDR1 and CDR2: MDHEN, SYDVKM. Germline trimming cut 4 bases from V and 4 bases from J; bases unmatched to any gene: 9. Here the CDR3 DNA reads TGTGCCAGCAGTTCCAGGGGGGCGTTCGGCACTGAAGCTTTCTTT. It yields the protein CASSSRGAFGTEAFF.

The chain uses TRBV7-2 and TRBJ1-5, with D possibly matching TRBD1 (5 bases). V was cut by 0 bases and J by 7 bases, with 10 bases left in between. The germline gives CDR1 SGHTA, CDR2 FQGNSA. The CDR3 covers 14 residues. The CDR3 reads CASSLAGGGQPQHF. Here the CDR3 DNA reads TGTGCCAGCAGCTTAGCGGGGGGTGGGCAGCCCCAGCATTTT.

This clone was seen just once. The chain combines TRBV6-5 with TRBJ2-7; the D gene is possibly TRBD1 (6 bases). The CDR3 consists of 12 residues. V was pared by 5 bases and J by 3 bases, with 8 bases between. Germline loops: CDR1 MNHEY, CDR2 SVGAGI. The CDR3 DNA reads as TGTGCCAGCAGTCAGGACAGCTACGAGCAGTACTTC. As protein: CASSQDSYEQYF.

The chain combines TRBV6-6 with TRBJ2-7; possibly TRBD2 for D (6 bases). V lost 0 bases and J 4 bases, leaving 10 bases between the germline ends. Germline-derived CDR1 and CDR2 are MNHNY and SVGAGI (reference sequence). There are 14 residues in the CDR3. The CDR3 DNA follows: TGTGCCAGCAGTTACTCGTTCGGGGGTTACGAGCAGTACTTC. It codes for CASSYSFGGYEQYF.

This clone was recorded only once. In DNA form, the CDR3 reads TGTGCCAGCAGTTCGGCCGGGACAGGGGAAGATGAGCAGTTCTTC. Translated, it gives CASSSAGTGEDEQFF. This rearrangement joins TRBV27 to TRBJ2-1; 10 bases match TRBD1. After removal of 4 bases from V and 8 bases from J, the junction contained 8 bases not matched to a gene. This CDR3 comprises 15 residues. The germline CDR1 and CDR2 sequences are MNHEY and SMNVEV (reference sequence).

The chain joins TRBV5-1 to TRBJ1-1; no firm D call. Trimming removed 3 bases from V and 0 bases from J, with 12 bases in between. The CDR3 covers 15 residues. CDR1 SGHRS and CDR2 YFSETQ come from the germline V gene. CDR3: CASSSSSQMNTEAFF. In DNA, the CDR3 is TGCGCCAGCAGCTCCTCCAGTCAGATGAACACTGAAGCTTTCTTT.

The chain joins TRBV11-1 to TRBJ2-3, with 7 bases identical to TRBD1. The CDR3 is 16 amino acids. Germline V gene lookup returns CDR1 SGHAT and CDR2 FQDESV (reference sequence). V gave up 5 bases and J gave up 0 bases; unmatched junction bases: 8. The CDR3 bases are TGTGCCAGCAGCATTCGGACAGGACCTAGCACAGATACGCAGTATTTT. Amino acids: CASSIRTGPSTDTQYF.

The V gene is TRBV27, the J gene TRBJ1-2; possibly TRBD1 for D (6 bases). Trimming removed 3 bases from V and 8 bases from J, with 16 bases in between. The CDR3 runs to 14 residues. CDR1 and CDR2 (germline): MNHEY, SMNVEV (reference sequence). DNA of the CDR3: TGTGCCAGCAGTTTTGCTCAGGGGTTACAAGGCTACACCTTC. It translates to CASSFAQGLQGYTF.

The V call is TRBV5-4, the J call TRBJ2-4; 7 bases line up with TRBD2. This CDR3 spans 15 amino acids. V lost 0 bases to trimming and J lost 3 bases; unmatched junction nucleotides: 3. The germline V gene encodes CDR1 SGHNT and CDR2 YYREEE (reference sequence). CDR3 in DNA: TGTGCCAGCAGCTTGGGCGGGAGTTTCAAAAACATTCAGTACTTC. Translated: CASSLGGSFKNIQYF.

This clone was seen only once. V is TRBV27 and J is TRBJ2-1; 7 bases align to TRBD1. Trimming at V came to 6 bases and at J to 4 bases, leaving 3 bases not matched to a gene. CDR1 and CDR2 from the germline V gene are MNHEY and SMNVEV (reference sequence). The CDR3 covers 13 residues. CDR3 coding DNA: TGTGCCAGCAGACGGGACAGTTACAATGAGCAGTTCTTC. It is translated as CASRRDSYNEQFF.